The 11 T cell receptor beta chains below all came from one sample that was sequenced in a study of blood T cells in healthy people across ages. A second PCR of roughly 7 to 11 cycles used a sample-barcoded 5' primer and a J-beta primer mix. Using its own MiXCR run on the 5' RACE reads, TCRdb lists one record per CDR3 protein. The data show 600,000 or so distinct CDR3 sequences, with approximately 30% seen just once and approximately 14% held by the top ten. The sequenced sample consisted of blood. These receptors were obtained from an elderly woman in good health.

This clonotype appeared many times. V and J are TRBV20-1 and TRBJ2-7; D gene ambiguous. V was clipped by 6 bases and J by 2 bases, with 11 bases between them. Germline CDR1 DFQATT, CDR2 SNEGSKA (reference sequence). The CDR3 is 12 amino acids. For the CDR3, the DNA is TGCAGTGCCCCAGGACGGACCTACGAGCAGTACTTC. Translation gives CSAPGRTYEQYF.

This clonotype has at least ten counts. The chain has TRBV10-3 and TRBJ1-2, with D tentatively TRBD1 (6 bases). Looked up from germline, CDR1 is ENHRY and CDR2 is SYGVKD. V was pared by 6 bases and J by 6 bases, with 8 bases between. CDR3 length: 11 residues. This CDR3 reads CAIRGGDGYTF. In nucleotides, the CDR3 is TGTGCCATCAGAGGGGGGGATGGCTACACCTTC.

This clonotype was detected ten times or more. The V call is TRBV7-2, the J call TRBJ2-3; D not certain. Trimming pared 1 base from V and 2 bases from J, leaving 7 bases between. Germline V gene lookup returns CDR1 SGHTA and CDR2 FQGNSA. This CDR3 comprises 14 residues. For the CDR3, the DNA is TGTGCCAGCAGCTTAGACCCCGCCACAGATACGCAGTATTTT. Protein: CASSLDPATDTQYF.

This chain connects TRBV4-3 to TRBJ2-1; D gene unclear. Germline V gene sequence: CDR1 LGHNA, CDR2 YSLEER. CDR3 length: 15 residues. V dropped 0 bases and J dropped 5 bases, with 11 bases sitting between them. The CDR3 loop reads CASSQEVQPHNEQFF. The CDR3 nucleotides read TGCGCCAGCAGCCAAGAGGTTCAACCCCACAATGAGCAGTTCTTC.

V and J are TRBV28 and TRBJ2-1; 9 nucleotides agree with TRBD2. CDR1 and CDR2 from the germline V gene are MDHEN and SYDVKM. This CDR3 spans 16 amino acids. The V segment lost 1 base and the J segment 8 bases; nucleotides outside the gene matches: 9. CDR3: CASSLSASGAGYEQFF. The CDR3 nucleotides read TGTGCCAGCAGTTTATCGGCTAGCGGGGCTGGGTATGAGCAGTTCTTC.

J is TRBJ1-2 and V is TRBV20-1; 9 bases line up with TRBD1. CDR1 and CDR2 (germline): DFQATT, SNEGSKA (reference sequence). This CDR3 is 14 amino acids long. The V and J ends lost 5 bases and 4 bases, in that order; junction bases with no gene match: 8. CDR3 in DNA: TGCAGTGCTCAGGGACAGGGAGGGATCTATGGCTACACCTTC. This translates into CSAQGQGGIYGYTF.

This clonotype was counted a few times. The V call is TRBV29-1, the J call TRBJ2-2, with TRBD2 matching 11 bases. The V and J ends lost 7 bases and 5 bases, in that order; junction bases with no gene match: 12. The germline V gene encodes CDR1 SQVTM and CDR2 ANQGSEA. The CDR3 has 16 amino acids. This CDR3 is CSAGDSGGAGTGELFF. The CDR3 region has the DNA TGCAGCGCGGGGGATAGCGGGGGGGCCGGTACCGGGGAGCTGTTTTTT.

This clonotype was counted at least ten times. V usage is TRBV6-2 or TRBV6-3 and J usage is TRBJ2-3; TRBD1 matches 7 bases. CDR1 MNHEY and CDR2 SVGEGT come from the germline V gene. There are 12 residues in the CDR3. The trim removed 5 bases at V and 4 bases at J, leaving 0 bases unmatched. CDR3 residues: CASSTGADTQYF. The CDR3 DNA follows: TGTGCCAGCAGTACAGGGGCAGATACGCAGTATTTT.

This clonotype occurred a few times. The chain employs TRBV7-6 and TRBJ2-7; no definite D call. V was cut by 3 bases and J by 7 bases, with 13 bases left in between. Per germline, CDR1 SGHVS and CDR2 FNYEAQ. The CDR3 has 13 amino acids. The CDR3 sequence is CASSLYGRNEQYF. The CDR3 nucleotides are TGTGCCAGCAGCTTGTACGGACGCAATGAGCAGTACTTC.

Worth noting for this clonotype: A much larger clonotype is one base distant, so this may be a read error. The chain carries TRBV29-1 and TRBJ2-3, with D unresolved. Germline lookup yields CDR1 SQVTM and CDR2 ANQGSEA. The ends were cut back, 7 bases at V and 2 bases at J, with 10 bases in the middle. The CDR3 has 12 residues. CDR3: CSGGRPTDTQYF. CDR3 sequence (DNA): TGCAGCGGAGGACGGCCCACAGATACGCAGTATTTT.

Only a few counts were recorded for this clonotype. CDR3 DNA: TGTGCCAGCAGCTTGGGACTCAGTGAGGAGACCCAGTACTTC. It yields the protein CASSLGLSEETQYF. The chain is built from TRBV5-5 and TRBJ2-5; D is unclear. The CDR3 has 14 residues. With 0 bases removed from V and 5 bases from J, the gap between germline ends came to 11 bases. Germline V CDR1 and CDR2: SGHKS, YYEKEE (reference sequence).